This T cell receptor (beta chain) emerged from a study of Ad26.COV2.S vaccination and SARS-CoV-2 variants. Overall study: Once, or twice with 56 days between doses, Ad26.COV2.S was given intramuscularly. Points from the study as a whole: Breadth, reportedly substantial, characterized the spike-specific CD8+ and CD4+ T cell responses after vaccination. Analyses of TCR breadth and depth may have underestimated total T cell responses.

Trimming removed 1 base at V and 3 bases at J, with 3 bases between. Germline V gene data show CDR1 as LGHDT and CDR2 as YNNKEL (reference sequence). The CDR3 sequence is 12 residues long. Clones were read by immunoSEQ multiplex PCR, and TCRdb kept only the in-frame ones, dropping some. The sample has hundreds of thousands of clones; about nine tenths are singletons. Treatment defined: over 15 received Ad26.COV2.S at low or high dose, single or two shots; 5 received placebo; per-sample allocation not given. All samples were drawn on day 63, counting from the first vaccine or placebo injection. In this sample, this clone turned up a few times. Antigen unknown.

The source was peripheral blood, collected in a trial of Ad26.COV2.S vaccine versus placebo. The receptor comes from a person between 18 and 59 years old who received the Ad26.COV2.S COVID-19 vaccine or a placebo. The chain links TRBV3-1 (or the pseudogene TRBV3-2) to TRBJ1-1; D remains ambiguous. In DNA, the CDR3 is TGTGCCAGCAGCCAAGGGGACACTGAAGCTTTCTTT. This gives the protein CASSQGDTEAFF.